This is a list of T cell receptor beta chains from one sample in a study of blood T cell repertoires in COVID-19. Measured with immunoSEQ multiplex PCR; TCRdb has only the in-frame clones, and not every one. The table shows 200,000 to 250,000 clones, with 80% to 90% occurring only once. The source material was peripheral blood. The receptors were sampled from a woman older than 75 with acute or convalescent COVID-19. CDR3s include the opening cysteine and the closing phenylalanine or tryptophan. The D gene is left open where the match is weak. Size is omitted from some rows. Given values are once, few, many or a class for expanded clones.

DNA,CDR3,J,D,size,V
TGCGCCAGCAGTCAATCGTTCCAGAATAGCAATCAGCCCCAGCATTTT,CASSQSFQNSNQPQHF,TRBJ1-5,.,.,TRBV23-1
TGCGCCAGCAGCCAAGAGCGGCAGAACACTGAAGCTTTCTTT,CASSQERQNTEAFF,TRBJ1-1,.,.,TRBV4-3
TGTGCCTGGAGTGTCGGGACAGGGGTGGAGCAGTACTTC,CAWSVGTGVEQYF,TRBJ2-7,TRBD1,.,TRBV30
TGTGCTTCGGGATACGAGACCCAGTACTTC,CASGYETQYF,TRBJ2-5,.,.,TRBV12-3/TRBV12-4
TGTGCCACCAGCAGAGATCCAGGGAACACCGGGGAGCTGTTTTTT,CATSRDPGNTGELFF,TRBJ2-2,.,.,TRBV15
TGCGCCAGCAGCTTGGTAGGGACAGCGAATGAAAAACTGTTTTTT,CASSLVGTANEKLFF,TRBJ1-4,TRBD1,.,TRBV5-1
TGTGCCAGTAGTACCACAGGGGGGAGGGAAGATACGCAGTATTTT,CASSTTGGREDTQYF,TRBJ2-3,.,.,TRBV19
TGTGCCAGCAGAGCGGTGCTAGCCAACTATGGCTACACCTTC,CASRAVLANYGYTF,TRBJ1-2,.,.,TRBV5-8
TGTGCCAGCAGCTTAGATGGAGGGTGGAGGACTGAAGCTTTCTTT,CASSLDGGWRTEAFF,TRBJ1-1,.,.,TRBV11-2
TGTGCCAGCAGCATCCGACAGGGGACTGGAAACACCATATATTTT,CASSIRQGTGNTIYF,TRBJ1-3,TRBD1,.,TRBV5-4
TGTGCCAGCAGCATCGGATCTAGCGCCGAGCAGTTCTTC,CASSIGSSAEQFF,TRBJ2-1,.,.,TRBV7-3
TGTGCCAGTTCGGGACAGTTGAACACTGAAGCTTTCTTT,CASSGQLNTEAFF,TRBJ1-1,TRBD1,.,TRBV27
TGTGCCAGCAGCCCCCAGGGCAGGCAAAACTATGGCTACACCTTC,CASSPQGRQNYGYTF,TRBJ1-2,.,few,TRBV7-9
TGCGCCAGCAGCCAAGGAACGCTTCGGAGCGGGGAGCTGTTTTTT,CASSQGTLRSGELFF,TRBJ2-2,.,.,TRBV4-3
TGTGCCAGCAGCTTATCGACGGGAGACTATGGCTACACCTTC,CASSLSTGDYGYTF,TRBJ1-2,.,.,TRBV7-9
TGTGCCAGCAGCCAAGAACTAGCGGTTAGCTCCTACGAGCAGTACTTC,CASSQELAVSSYEQYF,TRBJ2-7,TRBD2,.,TRBV4-2
TGTGCCTGCCTTTCCAACAGGGCGAATTCACCCCTCCACTTT,CACLSNRANSPLHF,TRBJ1-6,.,.,TRBV30
TGTGCCAGCAGCTTGGCTTGGGCGTGGGGCGCGGACACCGGGGAGCTGTTTTTT,CASSLAWAWGADTGELFF,TRBJ2-2,.,.,TRBV5-4
TGTGCCAGCAGCGCCAAGGATTCCCTTGAGGCTAGCGGGGGGGCCCAGGGGCCGACCCAGTACTTC,CASSAKDSLEASGGAQGPTQYF,TRBJ2-5,TRBD2,.,TRBV3-1/TRBV3-2
TGCAGCGTCAGACAGTACACTGAAGCTTTCTTT,CSVRQYTEAFF,TRBJ1-1,.,.,TRBV29-1
TGCGCCAGCAGCTTGGATGGGACTAGCGGGACAGATACGCAGTATTTT,CASSLDGTSGTDTQYF,TRBJ2-3,TRBD2,.,TRBV5-1
TGTGCCAGCAGTTTATCCGGGTTGCGGAACTATGGCTACACCTTC,CASSLSGLRNYGYTF,TRBJ1-2,.,.,TRBV28
TGTGCCAGCAGCGGGCGTAGCGGGGGTGAAAAACTGTTTTTT,CASSGRSGGEKLFF,TRBJ1-4,.,once,TRBV14
TGTGCCAGCAGCGCGACAGGGGAGGAGTCACCCCTCCACTTT,CASSATGEESPLHF,TRBJ1-6,TRBD1,.,TRBV9
TGTGCCAGCTCACCCACGACAGGCCCGGGATGGGAGCAGTACTTC,CASSPTTGPGWEQYF,TRBJ2-7,.,.,TRBV18
TGTGCCAGCAGGGAGGGGGGGAGGAGATCAGAAGCTTTCTTT,CASREGGRRSEAFF,TRBJ1-1,.,.,TRBV6-5